These T cell receptor beta chains were read from a single sample in a study of cytomegalovirus exposure and HLA in healthy donors. Here immunoSEQ multiplex PCR was the method, and the copy in TCRdb shows in-frame clones only, minus some. The sample has roughly 110,000 clones, 88% seen once. Input material: PBMCs. Receptors originate from a young woman in good health and CMV-seropositive. Both conserved end residues are part of each CDR3. A D gene is named only where the DNA matches it firmly. Expanded clones are given a class, and other clones once, few, many or no size at all.

d_call	v_call	clone_size	j_call	cdr3_nt	cdr3_aa
TRBD2	TRBV6-4	few	TRBJ2-3	TGTGCCAGCAGTCCTCGGACTAGCGCGGGATCAGATACGCAGTATTTT	CASSPRTSAGSDTQYF
TRBD1	TRBV27	-	TRBJ1-1	TGTGCCAGCAGGGTGGACAGGGAGGACACTGAAGCTTTCTTT	CASRVDREDTEAFF
-	TRBV10-1	-	TRBJ1-1	TGCGCCAGCAGTCCAACATGCGGGCCTGAAGCTTTCTTT	CASSPTCGPEAFF
-	TRBV6-5	-	TRBJ1-2	TGTGCCAGCAGACCCGGGACTGGTGGTGGCTACACCTTC	CASRPGTGGGYTF
-	TRBV1	-	TRBJ2-1	TGCACCAGCAGCCAAGGTAGGGCAGGACTAGCGGGGGGGAGTACTGGCGATGAGCAGTTCTTC	CTSSQGRAGLAGGSTGDEQFF
-	TRBV13	-	TRBJ2-1	TGTGCCAGCAGCTTGCCTACAGGGACCTACAATGAGCAGTTCTTC	CASSLPTGTYNEQFF
TRBD1	TRBV11-2	-	TRBJ1-6	TGTGCCAGCAGCTTGGCAGGGACAGCGAATTCACCCCTCCACTTT	CASSLAGTANSPLHF
TRBD1	TRBV28	once	TRBJ1-2	TGTGCCAGCAGTCCTCGGACAGGGTATGGCTACACCTTC	CASSPRTGYGYTF
TRBD1	TRBV5-1	-	TRBJ1-3	TGCGCCAGCAGCTTGGTCGGGACAGCTGGAAACACCATATATTTT	CASSLVGTAGNTIYF
TRBD1	TRBV5-4	-	TRBJ1-2	TGTGCCAGCAGCTTGGCCGGGGGGACAGGGGCCTATGGCTACACCTTC	CASSLAGGTGAYGYTF
TRBD2	TRBV11-2	-	TRBJ2-1	TGTGCCAGCCCCGGACTAGCCGACGATGAGCAGTTCTTC	CASPGLADDEQFF
-	TRBV13	-	TRBJ2-7	TGTGCCAGCAGCTTATTACGAGGCCGGGACTCCCCCTACGAGCAGTACTTC	CASSLLRGRDSPYEQYF
-	TRBV7-2	-	TRBJ1-1	TGTGCCAGCAGCTTATGGGGGGAGGGCACTGAAGCTTTCTTT	CASSLWGEGTEAFF
TRBD1	TRBV19	-	TRBJ2-3	TGTGCCAGTAGTATCTCCCCGGGACAGGTCACAGATACGCAGTATTTT	CASSISPGQVTDTQYF
TRBD1	TRBV9	-	TRBJ2-3	TGTGCCAGCAGCGTAGGGGGACAGGGAATCACAGATACGCAGTATTTT	CASSVGGQGITDTQYF
-	TRBV10-2	-	TRBJ2-6	TGCGCCAGCAGTGATCGCTCCGACTGGGCCAACGTCCTGACTTTC	CASSDRSDWANVLTF
-	TRBV2	-	TRBJ2-2	TGTGCCAGCAGTGAAGTTAGATGGGGGGATTACACCGGGGAGCTGTTTTTT	CASSEVRWGDYTGELFF
TRBD1	TRBV5-1	-	TRBJ2-5	TGCGCCAGCAGCAGAGCTCCGACAGGGGGCGAGGAGACCCAGTACTTC	CASSRAPTGGEETQYF
TRBD1	TRBV7-2	-	TRBJ2-1	TGTGCCAGCAGCTTAGCTTGGGACAGGCAGCAGTTCTTC	CASSLAWDRQQFF
-	TRBV7-2	-	TRBJ2-3	TGTGCCAGCAGCCCCGGACTGTACACAGATACGCAGTATTTT	CASSPGLYTDTQYF
-	TRBV4-3	few	TRBJ1-6	TGCGCCAGCAGCCAAGAGGTACGAACTAGCTCCTATAATTCACCCCTCCACTTT	CASSQEVRTSSYNSPLHF
-	TRBV10-3	-	TRBJ1-2	TGTGCCATCACCAGCGGGATGGGAGGAAACTATGGCTACACCTTC	CAITSGMGGNYGYTF
-	TRBV4-3	-	TRBJ1-1	TGCGCCAGCAGCCTCGGGTTTAGTTCAGAGTACACTGAAGCTTTCTTT	CASSLGFSSEYTEAFF
TRBD1	TRBV5-1	-	TRBJ1-6	TGCGCCAGTGCCTTGGGACAGGGAAAATCACCCCTCCACTTT	CASALGQGKSPLHF